Each of the 27 T cell receptor beta chains below was sequenced from the same sample in a study. TCRdb itself ran the RT-PCR reads through MiXCR, one entry per CDR3 protein. Of almost 700,000 distinct CDR3 sequences detected, 14% appear once; the ten largest clones hold roughly 3.9%. The sequenced material came from memory CD4+ T cells from blood. Receptors were obtained from a female donor in good health, serving as a healthy control.

This chain uses TRBV19 with TRBJ2-7, with 10 positions matching TRBD1. This CDR3 is built from 16 residues. The germline CDR1 and CDR2 sequences are LNHDA and SQIVND (reference sequence). V lost 6 bases to trimming and J lost 4 bases; unmatched junction nucleotides: 12. For the CDR3, the DNA is TGTGCCAGTAGCCGGAGGAAGACAGGGGGCGAGTACGAGCAGTACTTC. This encodes CASSRRKTGGEYEQYF. The entire variable domain, with the rest obtained from reference TRBV19 and TRBJ2-7, is as follows: DGGITQSPKYLFRKEGQNVTLSCEQNLNHDAMYWYRQDPGQGLRLIYYSQIVNDFQKGDIAEGYSVSREKKESFPLTVTSAQKNPTAFYLCASSRRKTGGEYEQYFGPGTRLTVT.

The chain joins TRBV30 to TRBJ2-3, with D possibly being TRBD1 (5 bases). Trimming removed 0 bases at V and 0 bases at J, with 10 bases between. The CDR3 length is 15 residues. CDR1 is GTSNPN and CDR2 is SVGIG in the germline V gene (reference sequence). CDR3 region: CAWSVVTASTDTQYF. Written as DNA, the CDR3 is TGTGCCTGGAGTGTAGTGACAGCTAGCACAGATACGCAGTATTTT.

A few counts support this clonotype. The gene calls are TRBV28 and TRBJ1-1, with no clear D. This CDR3 spans 14 amino acids. Germline V gene sequence: CDR1 MDHEN, CDR2 SYDVKM. Trimming took 6 bases from V and 1 from J, leaving 12 bases between them. In DNA form, the CDR3 reads TGTGCCAGCAGGTTGGGAACAGCGAACACTGAAGCTTTCTTT. It encodes CASRLGTANTEAFF.

The V call is TRBV5-5, the J call TRBJ1-5; D remains unclear. CDR1 and CDR2 from the germline V gene are SGHKS and YYEKEE (reference sequence). Trimming pared 3 bases from V and 4 bases from J, leaving 11 bases between. The CDR3 consists of 14 residues. CDR3: CASSSPGLNQPQHF. The CDR3 bases are TGTGCCAGCAGCTCACCAGGCCTAAATCAGCCCCAGCATTTT.

This clonotype was seen many times. The chain joins TRBV7-2 to TRBJ2-3; D is uncertain. Trimming removed 1 base at V and 0 bases at J, with 11 bases between. In germline, CDR1 is SGHTA, CDR2 FQGNSA. The CDR3 length is 16 residues. The CDR3 DNA follows: TGTGCCAGCAGCTTAGTCGGCGGTTCTAGCACAGATACGCAGTATTTT. Protein product: CASSLVGGSSTDTQYF.

The chain links TRBV27 to TRBJ2-2, with 11 positions matching TRBD1. This CDR3 is 16 amino acids long. V was clipped by 6 bases and J by 7 bases; unmatched bases: 10. The germline V gene encodes CDR1 MNHEY and CDR2 SMNVEV (reference sequence). In DNA form, the CDR3 reads TGTGCCAGCAGCCCGTCGGGACAGGGGGGATACGGGGAGCTGTTTTTT. Residues: CASSPSGQGGYGELFF.

This clonotype was observed at least ten times. The chain couples TRBV30 to TRBJ2-7; D remains unclear. The CDR3 loop spans 11 amino acids. From germline, CDR1 is GTSNPN and CDR2 SVGIG (reference sequence). V lost 4 bases to trimming and J lost 1 base, with 5 bases between them. CDR3 protein: CAWTRSYEQYF. The CDR3, as DNA: TGTGCCTGGACACGGTCCTACGAGCAGTACTTC.

The chain recombines TRBV4-1 with TRBJ2-1; no definite D call. V dropped 1 base and J dropped 5 bases, with 12 bases sitting between them. Germline V gene lookup returns CDR1 MGHRA and CDR2 YSYEKL. This CDR3 is 15 amino acids long. CDR3 loop: CASSQVRVVNNEQFF. In DNA, the CDR3 is TGCGCCAGCAGCCAAGTTCGTGTAGTTAACAATGAGCAGTTCTTC.

This clonotype was counted at least ten times. The V gene is TRBV7-6, the J gene TRBJ2-7; no clear D. The germline gives CDR1 SGHVS, CDR2 FNYEAQ. The V end lost 5 bases, the J end lost 0 bases, and 8 bases lay between the germline ends. The CDR3 has 13 amino acids. The CDR3 sequence is CASSPGYSYEQYF. As DNA, the CDR3 is TGTGCCAGCAGCCCCGGCTACTCCTACGAGCAGTACTTC.

In its sample, this clonotype was seen many times. The rearrangement joins TRBV29-1 to TRBJ1-1; D possibly corresponds to TRBD1 (5 bases). Germline V lookup: CDR1 SQVTM, CDR2 ANQGSEA. The CDR3 length is 15 residues. Deletions cut 0 bases from V and 1 base from J, with 12 bases between. CDR3 loop: CSVEDLGGRNTEAFF. The CDR3 DNA follows: TGCAGCGTTGAAGATCTCGGGGGGAGGAACACTGAAGCTTTCTTT.

The rearrangement uses TRBV29-1 and TRBJ2-7; no clear D gene. The germline V gene encodes CDR1 SQVTM and CDR2 ANQGSEA. The CDR3 is 13 residues long. Trimming cost V 7 bases and J 1 base, with 14 bases left between them. The CDR3 DNA reads TGCAGCGCGAAGGGCAGGAAATCCTACGAGCAGTACTTC. Protein product: CSAKGRKSYEQYF.

The genes are TRBV4-2 and TRBJ2-1; D is uncertain. This CDR3 is built from 17 residues. The germline V gene has CDR1 LGHNA and CDR2 YNFKEQ. Trimming left V 0 bases short and J 0 bases short, with 12 bases between. For the CDR3, the DNA is TGTGCCAGCAGCCAAGATGATATAAACCTCTCCTACAATGAGCAGTTCTTC. Translation gives CASSQDDINLSYNEQFF.

In its sample, this clonotype was seen a few times. The chain has TRBV18 and TRBJ1-6; D is ambiguous. Trimming pared 2 bases from V and 8 bases from J, leaving 10 bases between. The CDR3 has 14 amino acids. The germline CDR1 and CDR2 sequences are KGHSH and LQKENI. The chain's CDR3 is CASSPRTGDSPLHF. In DNA, the CDR3 is TGTGCCAGCTCACCAAGGACCGGAGATTCACCCCTCCACTTT.

In this sample, this clonotype turned up a few times. The chain employs TRBV20-1 and TRBJ1-3; 9 bases match TRBD1. J lost 4 bases, V lost 3 bases, and 7 bases had no gene match. Germline loops: CDR1 DFQATT, CDR2 SNEGSKA (reference sequence). This CDR3 contains 15 residues. This CDR3 is CSASEQGARGNTIYF. The DNA for the CDR3 is TGCAGTGCTAGTGAACAGGGGGCGAGAGGAAACACCATATATTTT.

This clonotype was found a few times. The rearrangement uses TRBV28 and TRBJ1-2, with D unclear. There are 12 residues in the CDR3. Germline V gives CDR1 MDHEN, CDR2 SYDVKM. The germline V and J ends were trimmed by 6 bases and 4 bases, with 9 bases remaining between them. CDR3 in amino acids: CASRRTTYGYTF. In DNA form, the CDR3 reads TGTGCCAGCAGACGGACCACCTATGGCTACACCTTC.

The rearrangement joins TRBV10-1 to TRBJ2-1; no clear D. V was pared by 2 bases and J by 6 bases, with 8 bases between. The germline V gene encodes CDR1 WNHNN and CDR2 SYGVQD (reference sequence). This CDR3 is 13 amino acids long. The CDR3 loop reads CASSEASVNEQFF. The CDR3 DNA is TGCGCCAGCAGTGAGGCATCGGTCAATGAGCAGTTCTTC.

The gene calls are TRBV27 and TRBJ2-5; perhaps D is TRBD1 or TRBD2 (6 bases each). The length of the CDR3 is 14 residues. V lost 5 bases to trimming and J lost 5 bases, with 15 bases between them. Germline assignment: CDR1 MNHEY and CDR2 SMNVEV (reference sequence). The CDR3 spells CASSDGGGSETQYF. Written as DNA, the CDR3 is TGTGCCAGCAGTGATGGAGGGGGGTCGGAGACCCAGTACTTC.

The gene calls are TRBV6-6 and TRBJ1-1, with D uncertain. V was trimmed by 7 bases and J by 1 base, leaving 10 bases between them. Germline V gene lookup returns CDR1 MNHNY and CDR2 SVGAGI (reference sequence). This CDR3 comprises 13 residues. CDR3 in amino acids: CASKKQRNTEAFF. CDR3 nucleotide sequence: TGTGCCAGCAAAAAACAGCGGAACACTGAAGCTTTCTTT.

This clonotype was found many times. V and J are TRBV6-1 and TRBJ1-1, with 9 nucleotides matching TRBD1. Germline trimming cut 2 bases from V and 8 bases from J; bases unmatched to any gene: 6. Germline assignment: CDR1 MNHNS and CDR2 SASEGT. This CDR3 has 14 amino acids. The CDR3 sequence: CASSERGQGLEAFF. For the CDR3, the DNA is TGTGCCAGCAGTGAACGGGGACAGGGCTTAGAAGCTTTCTTT.

Remarks on this clonotype: Being one base from a much bigger clone, this may be a read error. The chain couples TRBV11-1 to TRBJ1-5; D call uncertain. Germline values: CDR1 SGHAT, CDR2 FQDESV (reference sequence). The CDR3 length is 11 residues. Here the CDR3 DNA reads TGTTCCAGCAACCCAAGGGAGCCCCAGCATTTT. This gives the protein CSSNPREPQHF.

Only a few counts were recorded for this clonotype. This sequence joins TRBV5-1 and TRBJ1-2, with D possibly matching TRBD1 (6 bases). This CDR3 is built from 19 residues. Germline V gives CDR1 SGHRS, CDR2 YFSETQ. V was trimmed by 3 bases and J by 0 bases, leaving 24 bases between them. CDR3 bases: TGCGCCAGCAGCTATGAACCGTTGCGGGGGGGGCTTACTAACTATGGCTACACCTTC. Its protein product is CASSYEPLRGGLTNYGYTF.

The chain is built from TRBV24-1 and TRBJ2-2; D gene uncertain. Trimming shortened V by 3 bases and J by 4 bases, and 2 bases separated the two germline ends. The germline gives CDR1 KGHDR, CDR2 SFDVKD. CDR3 size: 12 residues. The DNA of the CDR3 is TGTGCCACCAGTGATCCCACCGGGGAGCTGTTTTTT. It encodes CATSDPTGELFF.

This chain joins TRBV6-1 and TRBJ2-3, with D possibly being TRBD1 (5 bases). The V gene lost 1 base and the J gene lost 4 bases, with 9 bases spanning the gap. Per germline, CDR1 MNHNS and CDR2 SASEGT. CDR3 size: 14 residues. The CDR3 sequence: CASSEVWGSDTQYF. CDR3 in DNA: TGTGCCAGCAGTGAAGTATGGGGCTCAGATACGCAGTATTTT.

This clonotype was detected only a few times. The rearrangement joins TRBV7-8 to TRBJ1-4, with D possibly being TRBD1 (5 bases). The germline gives CDR1 SGHVS, CDR2 FQNEAQ. The CDR3 runs 16 residues. The V gene lost 5 bases and the J gene lost 2 bases, with 15 bases spanning the gap. The chain's CDR3 is CASSPWGGNTNEKLFF. As DNA, the CDR3 is TGTGCCAGCAGCCCGTGGGGGGGTAACACTAATGAAAAACTGTTTTTT.

The chain has TRBV6-2 or TRBV6-3 and TRBJ1-1; TRBD1 agrees at 7 bases. Per the germline V gene, CDR1 is MNHEY and CDR2 is SVGEGT. The CDR3 spans 14 residues. V shed 0 bases and J 8 bases; nucleotides not matched to a gene: 6. CDR3 bases: TGTGCCAGCAGTTACTCAGGAGGGGGCATGGAAGCTTTCTTT. Translated: CASSYSGGGMEAFF.

This clonotype occurred a few times. The chain's CDR3 is CAIGGGPSGEKLFF. CDR3 nucleotide sequence: TGTGCCATCGGGGGGGGCCCCTCTGGAGAAAAACTGTTTTTT. The chain carries TRBV7-9 and TRBJ1-4; tentatively, D is TRBD1 (6 bases). V dropped 10 bases and J dropped 8 bases, with 20 bases sitting between them. Germline values: CDR1 SEHNR, CDR2 FQNEAQ (reference sequence). CDR3 length equals 14 residues.

A few counts support this clonotype. CDR3 sequence reads: CASRGQENYGYTF. Here the CDR3 DNA reads TGTGCCAGCAGGGGACAGGAGAACTATGGCTACACCTTC. The chain recombines TRBV6-5 with TRBJ1-2; TRBD1 aligns across 8 bases. The junction had 2 bases not matched to a gene; V was cut back by 6 bases and J by 2 bases. The CDR3 runs 13 residues. Germline V gene lookup returns CDR1 MNHEY and CDR2 SVGAGI.